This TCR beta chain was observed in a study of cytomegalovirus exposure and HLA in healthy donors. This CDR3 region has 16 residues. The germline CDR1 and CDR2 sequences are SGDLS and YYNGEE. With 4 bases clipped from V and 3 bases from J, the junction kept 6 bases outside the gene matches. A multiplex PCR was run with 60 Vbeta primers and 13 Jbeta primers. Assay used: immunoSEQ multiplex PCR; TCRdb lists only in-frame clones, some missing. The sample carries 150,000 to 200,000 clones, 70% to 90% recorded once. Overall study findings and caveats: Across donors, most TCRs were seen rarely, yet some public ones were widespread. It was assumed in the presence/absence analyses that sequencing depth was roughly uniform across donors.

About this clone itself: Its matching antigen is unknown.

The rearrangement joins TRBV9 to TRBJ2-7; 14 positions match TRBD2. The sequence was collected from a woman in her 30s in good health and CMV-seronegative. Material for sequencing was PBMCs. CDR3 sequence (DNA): TGTGCCAGCAGCCCGAGGGGGACTAGCGGGGGCTACGAGCAGTACTTC. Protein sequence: CASSPRGTSGGYEQYF.